This TCR beta chain was identified in a study of OX40 agonist ivuxolimab in advanced cancers. With respect to the entire study: Ivuxolimab was a fully human IgG2 agonistic monoclonal antibody targeting the costimulatory receptor OX40 (CD134). Partial responses occurred in three dose-escalation patients, of whom one had hepatocellular carcinoma and two had cutaneous melanoma. The monotherapy dose-escalation portion (N ≈ 50 patients) of the phase I ivuxolimab trial is reported in the paper. Intravenous ivuxolimab was administered to patients every 2 weeks at six dose levels: 0.01, 0.1, 0.3, 1.5, 3 and 10 mg/kg. The purpose of peripheral TCRbeta sequencing was to test whether ivuxolimab changed TCR sequence diversity and led to clonal T-cell expansion. Prior anti-PD-1, anti-PD-L1 or anti-CTLA-4 therapy was permitted, and about 40% of dose-escalation patients had received checkpoint inhibitors. Among the roughly 52 dose-escalation patients, around 19 had hepatocellular carcinoma, about 15 melanoma, 9 renal cell carcinoma and 9 head and neck cancer. In the dose-escalation cohort, approximately 82% of patients were male, and the mean age was roughly 60 years, with a range of about 23 to 90.

Points on this clone: Its target antigen remains unknown. Base qualities are not recorded, but no much larger clone differs from it by a single base.

Genomic DNA was isolated from the sorted cells so that the TCRbeta CDR3 region could be sequenced. The immunoSEQ Assay was used to sequence the TCRbeta CDR3 regions. Entries here come from immuneACCESS through TCRdb and include only in-frame sequences with V and J called. Some clones fail to appear in such tables; in the studies checked, an unresolved V gene covers under half of the shortfall, and the cause of the remainder is unknown. Counted in this sample were around 70,000 clones; about 85% of them appeared once. Roughly 0.5% of the sample is taken by the ten largest. Per the germline V gene (reference sequence), MNHEY is the CDR1 and SMNVEV is the CDR2. The CDR3 contains 12 residues, cysteine and phenylalanine counted. Only the CDR3 portion is preserved as DNA: 36 bases, with reading frame beginning at the first base. Germline trimming amounts to 3 bases on V and 8 bases on J, with 3 as the count of junction bases outside the gene matches.

The trial excluded patients who had a history of autoimmune disease or who were on systemic immunosuppression. Peripheral blood for TCR sequencing was collected from all dose cohorts at baseline, on cycle 4 day 1, and on cycle 7 day 1. Samples came from an open-label, multicenter, first-in-human phase I dose-escalation trial of ivuxolimab. Adults with locally advanced or metastatic head and neck squamous cell, hepatocellular, melanoma or renal cell carcinoma were enrolled in the trial. Before TCR sequencing, CD4+ and CD8+ T cells were separately sorted from peripheral blood. Study-level results and caveats: Clonal expansion of both CD4+ and CD8+ blood T cells was observed from baseline to week 6 at doses 0.1 to 3.0 mg/kg. Which antigens the clonally expanded peripheral T cells were specific for was not determined. Low levels of normalized T-cell clonal expansion were also shown by some nonresponding patients. After ivuxolimab, more expanded clones were found on average in CD8+ T cells than in CD4+ T cells. In the 0.1-3.0 mg/kg groups, partial responders were among the patients with the lowest normalized peripheral clonal expansion, particularly in CD8+ T cells.

The receptor was derived from an adult with an advanced solid tumor such as melanoma, head and neck, liver or kidney cancer. The sample was CD4+ or CD8+ T cells sorted from blood, taken in a trial of the OX40 agonist ivuxolimab. The chain is made from TRBV27 and TRBJ1-2; TRBD1 lines up with 7 middle nucleotides. The nucleotide sequence reads TGTGCCAGCAGTTTTCAGGGGGGGGGCTACACCTTC. Its protein product is CASSFQGGGYTF.